This entry describes one T cell receptor (beta chain). The CDR3 has 13 amino acids. J gave up 3 bases and V 7 bases, and 6 bases lay outside the gene matches. CDR1 and CDR2 from the germline V gene are SNHLY and FYNNEI. From the PCR reads, TCRdb re-called clones with MiXCR. The table records approximately 7,100 clones, 30% to 35% of them present only once. The sample belongs to a study of metastatic and nonmetastatic thyroid tumors. Thyroid surgery was performed in patients who had received no treatment beforehand. Sample: tumor tissue. The clonotype originates from a female donor with papillary thyroid cancer or a benign thyroid nodule (not recorded which). Some clones in this sample may be carry-over from other donors' samples. The rearrangement uses TRBV2 and TRBJ2-7, with 7 bases that match TRBD1. Here the CDR3 DNA reads TGTGCCAGCAAGGTGCAGGGGGTCTACGAGCAGTACTTC. Residues: CASKVQGVYEQYF.